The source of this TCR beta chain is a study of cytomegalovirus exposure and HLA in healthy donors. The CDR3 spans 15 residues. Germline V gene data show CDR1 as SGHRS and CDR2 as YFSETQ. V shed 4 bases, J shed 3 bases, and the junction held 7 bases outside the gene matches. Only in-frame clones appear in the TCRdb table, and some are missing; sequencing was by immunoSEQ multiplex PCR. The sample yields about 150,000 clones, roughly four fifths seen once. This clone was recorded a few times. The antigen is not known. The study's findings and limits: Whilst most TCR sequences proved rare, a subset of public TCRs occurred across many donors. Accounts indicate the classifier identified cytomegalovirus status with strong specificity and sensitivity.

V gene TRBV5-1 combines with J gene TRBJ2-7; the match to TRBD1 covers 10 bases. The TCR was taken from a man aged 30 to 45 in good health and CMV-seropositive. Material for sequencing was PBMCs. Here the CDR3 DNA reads TGCGCCAGCAGCGCTACCGGGACAGGGGTCTACGAGCAGTACTTC. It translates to CASSATGTGVYEQYF.